The TCR beta chain described here comes from a study of blood T cell repertoires in COVID-19. Study-level information: The United States, Italy and Spain provided the acute and convalescent COVID-19 samples. PBMCs, B-cell-depleted T cells, or T cells provided the cDNA or gDNA that made up the material.

The CDR3 length is 14 residues. Unmatched junction bases numbered 6, after V lost 5 bases and J lost 4 bases. Germline lookup yields CDR1 SGHVS and CDR2 FQNEAQ. Per the study methods: The authors estimated nucleated cell counts from reference gene primer amplification. Clones were read by immunoSEQ multiplex PCR, and TCRdb kept only the in-frame ones, dropping some. The V and J calls and the clone size are those of that table, but D and trimming were determined from the DNA. Among about 300,000 clones listed, roughly 90% were seen once. This receptor was taken from a man aged 18 to 30 who had recovered from COVID-19. J is TRBJ2-7 and V is TRBV7-8, with 9 bases that match TRBD1. The sample consisted of peripheral blood. The CDR3 sequence: CASSPRDREYEQYF. The DNA for the CDR3 is TGTGCCAGCAGCCCCCGGGACAGGGAATACGAGCAGTACTTC.